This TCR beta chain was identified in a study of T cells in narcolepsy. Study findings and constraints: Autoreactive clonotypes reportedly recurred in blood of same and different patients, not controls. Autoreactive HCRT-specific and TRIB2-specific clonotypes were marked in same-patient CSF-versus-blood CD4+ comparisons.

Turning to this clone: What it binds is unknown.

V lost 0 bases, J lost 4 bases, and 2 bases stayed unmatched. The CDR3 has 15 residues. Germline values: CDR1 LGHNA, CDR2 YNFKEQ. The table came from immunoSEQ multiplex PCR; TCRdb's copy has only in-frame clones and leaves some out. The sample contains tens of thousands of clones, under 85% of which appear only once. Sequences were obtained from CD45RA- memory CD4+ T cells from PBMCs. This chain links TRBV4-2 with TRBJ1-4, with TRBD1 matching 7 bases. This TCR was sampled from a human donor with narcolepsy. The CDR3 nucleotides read TGTGCCAGCAGCCAAGAGACAGGGAATAATGAAAAACTGTTTTTT. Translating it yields CASSQETGNNEKLFF.